A single sample gave rise to the 8 T cell receptor beta chains below, sequenced in a study of T cells after posttransplantation cyclophosphamide. Clones were sequenced by immunoSEQ multiplex PCR, and TCRdb holds only the in-frame ones, with some missing. This table holds some 3,300 clones with no singletons; the top ten claim about a third. Busulfan-fludarabine conditioning, marrow transplant, and cyclophosphamide on days +3 and +4 were administered. The input for sequencing was PBMCs, taken after allogeneic stem cell transplant with posttransplant cyclophosphamide. Receptors originate from a male patient aged 30 to 40 who received an allogeneic stem cell transplant from a related donor, was CMV-positive, and had acute GVHD only. Some T cells may be supplied by the graft donor.

Many counts were recorded for this clone. J is TRBJ1-3 and V is TRBV9; 7 bases map to TRBD1. CDR1 is SGDLS, CDR2 YYNGEE, per germline. V was pared by 3 bases and J by 0 bases, with 3 bases of the junction left unmatched. The CDR3 runs 15 residues. CDR3 protein: CASSEGDSSGNTIYF. DNA for the CDR3: TGTGCCAGCAGCGAGGGGGACAGCTCTGGAAACACCATATATTTT.

This clone showed up many times. V usage is TRBV12-3 or TRBV12-4 and J usage is TRBJ2-2; D is perhaps TRBD2 (5 bases). The CDR3 sequence is 15 residues long. V was shortened by 5 bases and J by 4 bases, with 14 bases between the two germline ends. This CDR3 reads CASSPSLDITGELFF. The DNA of the CDR3 is TGTGCCAGCAGTCCTAGCCTTGATATCACCGGGGAGCTGTTTTTT.

In this sample, this clone turned up many times. The V gene is TRBV12-5, the J gene TRBJ2-3, with 7 bases identical to TRBD1. The V gene end was trimmed by 4 bases and the J gene end by 1 base; junction bases not matched to a gene: 14. The V gene's germline CDR1 is LGHNT and CDR2 FRNRAP. This CDR3 spans 18 amino acids. In DNA, the CDR3 is TGTGCTAGTGGTTATACTCACGACGGACAGGAACGCACAGATACGCAGTATTTT. It is translated as CASGYTHDGQERTDTQYF.

Judged by abundance, this clone is medium-sized. V gene TRBV19 combines with J gene TRBJ2-6; D gene unclear. Trimming left V 5 bases short and J 0 bases short, with 17 bases between. Germline V gives CDR1 LNHDA, CDR2 SQIVND (reference sequence). CDR3 length: 18 amino acids. In nucleotides, the CDR3 is TGTGCCAGTAGTCTTCCCAATGCAGTTCGCTCTGGGGCCAACGTCCTGACTTTC. This encodes CASSLPNAVRSGANVLTF. The entire variable domain, with the rest obtained from reference TRBV19 and TRBJ2-6, is as follows: DGGITQSPKYLFRKEGQNVTLSCEQNLNHDAMYWYRQDPGQGLRLIYYSQIVNDFQKGDIAEGYSVSREKKESFPLTVTSAQKNPTAFYLCASSLPNAVRSGANVLTFGAGSRLTVL.

This clone was seen many times. This chain joins TRBV7-6 and TRBJ2-1; TRBD2 agrees at 12 bases. Germline V gene sequence: CDR1 SGHVS, CDR2 FNYEAQ. V shed 5 bases and J 5 bases; nucleotides not matched to a gene: 7. This CDR3 has 16 amino acids. CDR3 DNA sequence: TGTGCCAGCAGCCCCCACGGACTAGCGGGACACAATGAGCAGTTCTTC. Protein sequence: CASSPHGLAGHNEQFF.

This clone is categorized as medium-sized. This chain links TRBV7-9 with TRBJ1-2; 7 nucleotides match TRBD1. This CDR3 has 17 amino acids. The germline V gene has CDR1 SEHNR and CDR2 FQNEAQ (reference sequence). The V gene end was trimmed by 5 bases and the J gene end by 8 bases; junction bases not matched to a gene: 20. The CDR3 sequence: CASSHTNRGLASIGYTF. DNA for the CDR3: TGTGCCAGCAGCCACACCAACAGGGGTTTAGCGTCGATCGGCTACACCTTC.

By sample fraction, this clone is medium-sized. The chain employs TRBV2 and TRBJ1-5; maybe TRBD1 (5 bases). Between the trimmed V and J ends, which lost 8 bases and 0 bases, there was a span of 20 bases. Germline CDR1 and CDR2: SNHLY and FYNNEI. The CDR3 totals 17 residues. The CDR3 reads CASSAVGAVHSNQPQHF. The CDR3 coding sequence is TGTGCCAGCTCGGCGGTAGGGGCCGTCCATAGCAATCAGCCCCAGCATTTT.

This clone counts as medium-sized. As DNA, the CDR3 is TGCGCCAGCAGCATTGCCCTAGCGGGGGGGCCTCAGTACTTC. Protein sequence: CASSIALAGGPQYF. The V call is TRBV5-1, the J call TRBJ2-7; TRBD2 aligns across 12 bases. The CDR3 is made up of 14 amino acids. CDR1 is SGHRS and CDR2 is YFSETQ in the germline V gene. V dropped 4 bases and J dropped 10; count of bases not matched to a gene: 9.